This T cell receptor (beta chain) was recovered during a study of blood T cell repertoires in COVID-19. For the study at large: Samples came from the United States, Italy and Spain, spanning acute and convalescent COVID-19. T cells, B-cell-depleted T cells, or PBMCs supplied cDNA or gDNA.

This CDR3 has 15 amino acids. V was pared by 8 bases and J by 5 bases, with 9 bases of the junction left unmatched. CDR1 is WSHSY, CDR2 SAAADI, per germline. In the study's own analysis: Reference gene primer amplification gave nucleated cell count estimates. TCRdb's copy holds only in-frame clones and misses some; the assay was immunoSEQ multiplex PCR. V and J calls and clone size are copied from that table; D and trimming were computed from the DNA. Of about 150,000 clones listed, nearly 85% are singletons. The chain carries TRBV10-2 and TRBJ1-5; 10 nucleotides agree with TRBD1. Sample: peripheral blood. This TCR was recovered from a human donor in a cohort sampled during active COVID-19. The DNA for the CDR3 is TGCGCCAGCGGACTCGGGACAGGGGCTGATCAGCCCCAGCATTTT. This codes for CASGLGTGADQPQHF.